The subject of this entry is one TCR beta chain. Profiling relied on immunoSEQ multiplex PCR, and the TCRdb table lists in-frame clones only, not all of them. This table holds 69,000 or so clones, 90% found once. The data originate from a study of blood T cell repertoires in COVID-19. Across the study: Some COVID-19 samples were acute and others convalescent; all came from the United States, Italy and Spain.

Germline-derived CDR1 and CDR2 are SGHDT and YYEEEE. The CDR3 has 13 residues. The trim removed 4 bases at V and 5 bases at J, leaving 4 bases unmatched. The material sequenced was peripheral blood. The chain joins TRBV5-6 to TRBJ1-1; 8 bases align to TRBD1. The sequence was collected from a man between 45 and 60 years old with acute or convalescent COVID-19. The CDR3 nucleotides read TGTGCCAGCAGCAATACAGGGGGAACTGAAGCTTTCTTT. Protein: CASSNTGGTEAFF.